These T cell receptor beta chains were read from a single sample in a study of cytomegalovirus exposure and HLA in healthy donors. Some clones are missing from TCRdb's copy, which holds only in-frame ones; the method was immunoSEQ multiplex PCR. The table lists approximately 270,000 clones, 90% of them singletons, with 0.37% in the top ten. Sequencing was performed on PBMCs. These TCRs come from a woman younger than 30 in good health and CMV-seronegative. Each CDR3 is given with its conserved first and last residue. D genes are given only for firm matches. Clone size is given for some rows only: seen once, a few or many times, or a class if the clone is expanded.

v_call,j_call,d_call,clone_size,cdr3_aa,cdr3_nt
TRBV10-2,TRBJ1-4,.,.,CASRDSQGATNEKLFF,TGCGCCAGCAGGGACAGTCAGGGTGCAACTAATGAAAAACTGTTTTTT
TRBV10-2,TRBJ1-1,TRBD1,.,CASSEESWTGDTEAFF,TGCGCCAGCAGTGAGGAGTCGTGGACAGGGGACACTGAAGCTTTCTTT
TRBV4-3,TRBJ1-4,.,.,CASSQDRSEKLFF,TGCGCCAGCAGCCAAGACCGGTCTGAAAAACTGTTTTTT
TRBV27,TRBJ2-7,TRBD1,.,CASSLSPGTGSHEQYF,TGTGCCAGCAGTTTATCCCCCGGGACAGGGTCCCACGAGCAGTACTTC
TRBV27,TRBJ2-7,.,.,CASSLSWQPLGSYEQYF,TGTGCCAGCAGTTTATCGTGGCAGCCCCTAGGATCCTACGAGCAGTACTTC
TRBV27,TRBJ2-3,.,.,CASSFIWAATTDTQYF,TGTGCCAGCAGTTTTATCTGGGCAGCCACCACAGATACGCAGTATTTT
TRBV2,TRBJ2-7,.,once,CASKDSYEQYF,TGTGCCAGCAAAGACAGTTACGAGCAGTACTTC
TRBV5-6,TRBJ1-4,.,.,CASSQYPGEKLFF,TGTGCCAGCAGCCAATACCCAGGGGAAAAACTGTTTTTT
TRBV10-1,TRBJ1-5,.,.,CASSKVAGNQPQHF,TGCGCCAGCAGTAAGGTGGCGGGCAATCAGCCCCAGCATTTT
TRBV10-3,TRBJ1-3,TRBD1,.,CAISESGQGLGNTIYF,TGTGCCATCAGTGAGTCTGGACAGGGACTTGGAAACACCATATATTTT
TRBV2,TRBJ2-7,TRBD2,.,CASSDSGGGTLPMGLEQYF,TGTGCCAGCAGTGATAGCGGCGGGGGAACACTCCCCATGGGGCTCGAGCAGTACTTC
TRBV14,TRBJ1-1,.,.,CASSQGPWNTEAFF,TGTGCCAGCAGCCAAGGTCCGTGGAACACTGAAGCTTTCTTT
TRBV5-1,TRBJ1-6,.,few,CASSSREDSPLHF,TGCGCCAGCAGCTCTAGGGAGGATTCACCCCTCCACTTT
TRBV5-1,TRBJ1-2,.,.,CASSFTSLLGYGYTF,TGCGCCAGCAGCTTTACGAGTCTACTCGGGTATGGCTACACCTTC
TRBV20-1,TRBJ1-2,.,.,CSAAPKSGYTF,TGCAGTGCCGCTCCAAAGAGTGGCTACACCTTC
TRBV5-1,TRBJ1-6,.,.,CASSLDGGKRNSPLHF,TGCGCCAGCAGCTTGGATGGAGGCAAGAGGAATTCACCCCTCCACTTT
TRBV10-3,TRBJ2-1,TRBD1,.,CAISSRGLDNEQFF,TGTGCCATCAGTTCCAGGGGGCTGGATAATGAGCAGTTCTTC
TRBV4-2,TRBJ2-3,.,.,CASSHLGGELEDTQYF,TGTGCCAGCAGCCATTTGGGCGGGGAGTTGGAGGATACGCAGTATTTT
TRBV19,TRBJ1-5,.,once,CASRAPGGNQPQHF,TGTGCCAGTAGGGCCCCGGGGGGGAATCAGCCCCAGCATTTT
TRBV27,TRBJ2-5,TRBD2,.,CASSLSLAGGEETQYF,TGTGCCAGCAGTTTATCCTTAGCGGGGGGAGAAGAGACCCAGTACTTC
TRBV28,TRBJ2-7,.,.,CASSPRTPGAYEQYF,TGTGCCAGCAGTCCACGGACGCCGGGGGCCTACGAGCAGTACTTC
TRBV6-5,TRBJ2-7,TRBD1,.,CASRTGTGGYEQYF,TGTGCCAGCAGAACCGGGACAGGGGGCTACGAGCAGTACTTC
TRBV2,TRBJ2-5,.,once,CANSYQETQYF,TGTGCCAACTCGTACCAAGAGACCCAGTACTTC
TRBV7-2,TRBJ1-5,TRBD1,.,CASSRTGVFNQPQHF,TGTGCCAGCAGCCGGACAGGGGTATTTAATCAGCCCCAGCATTTT
TRBV10-3,TRBJ1-1,.,.,CAISESRGNTEAFF,TGTGCCATCAGTGAGTCCAGAGGGAACACTGAAGCTTTCTTT
TRBV28,TRBJ2-3,TRBD1,.,CASSSGQDSTDTQYF,TGTGCCAGCAGTTCCGGACAGGATAGCACAGATACGCAGTATTTT
TRBV7-2,TRBJ1-1,.,.,CASSPQPGRAGNTEAFF,TGTGCCAGCAGCCCCCAACCCGGCAGGGCTGGGAACACTGAAGCTTTCTTT
TRBV28,TRBJ2-5,TRBD2,.,CASNARGGRETQYF,TGTGCCAGCAATGCCCGGGGGGGCCGGGAGACCCAGTACTTC
TRBV30,TRBJ1-1,TRBD1,.,CAWSTRTGGRTEAFF,TGTGCCTGGAGTACCCGGACAGGGGGAAGGACTGAAGCTTTCTTT
TRBV21-1,TRBJ2-2,.,.,CASSNRVAGGPGGELFF,TGTGCCAGCAGCAACCGGGTAGCGGGGGGGCCTGGCGGGGAGCTGTTTTTT
TRBV29-1,TRBJ1-2,TRBD1,.,CSVARTGANYGYTF,TGCAGCGTAGCCCGCACAGGGGCAAACTATGGCTACACCTTC
TRBV6-5,TRBJ1-1,TRBD1,.,CASSLGDRGHTEAFF,TGTGCCAGCAGTTTAGGGGACAGGGGGCACACTGAAGCTTTCTTT
TRBV10-3,TRBJ2-1,TRBD2,.,CAISPPPGGGANEQFF,TGTGCCATCAGCCCCCCGCCCGGCGGGGGGGCTAATGAGCAGTTCTTC
TRBV9,TRBJ2-3,.,.,CASSVVVSTDTQYF,TGTGCCAGCAGCGTAGTCGTAAGCACAGATACGCAGTATTTT
TRBV5-1,TRBJ1-4,.,.,CASSHPRQGSNEKLFF,TGCGCCAGCAGCCATCCCCGACAAGGATCTAATGAAAAACTGTTTTTT
TRBV28,TRBJ2-1,TRBD1,.,CASSAPTGSYNEQFF,TGTGCCAGCAGTGCCCCGACAGGGTCCTACAATGAGCAGTTCTTC
TRBV27,TRBJ2-1,TRBD2,.,CASEGLAGEQFF,TGTGCCAGCGAGGGACTAGCGGGGGAGCAGTTCTTC
TRBV28,TRBJ1-5,.,.,CASRVGVQPQHF,TGTGCCAGCAGGGTAGGGGTCCAGCCCCAGCATTTT
TRBV7-9,TRBJ2-7,TRBD1,.,CASKSQGTSYEQYF,TGTGCCAGCAAGTCACAGGGGACCTCCTACGAGCAGTACTTC
TRBV5-4,TRBJ2-5,TRBD1,.,CASSQRDSQETQYF,TGTGCCAGCAGCCAGAGGGACAGCCAAGAGACCCAGTACTTC
TRBV12-5,TRBJ2-1,.,.,CASGFWQGSYNEQFF,TGTGCTAGTGGTTTCTGGCAGGGTTCCTACAATGAGCAGTTCTTC
TRBV14,TRBJ1-4,.,.,CASSPLRATNEKLFF,TGTGCCAGCAGCCCCCTACGGGCAACTAATGAAAAACTGTTTTTT
TRBV6-4,TRBJ2-3,.,.,CASSDRGRTDTQYF,TGTGCCAGCAGTGACAGGGGCCGCACAGATACGCAGTATTTT
TRBV4-3,TRBJ1-1,.,.,CASSQPLGGRTEAFF,TGCGCCAGCAGCCAACCTTTGGGAGGGAGGACTGAAGCTTTCTTT
TRBV11-3,TRBJ1-1,.,.,CASSAQENTEAFF,TGTGCCAGCAGCGCACAGGAGAACACTGAAGCTTTCTTT
TRBV6-5,TRBJ1-5,.,.,CASRADYSNQPQHF,TGTGCCAGCAGGGCAGATTATAGCAATCAGCCCCAGCATTTT
TRBV19,TRBJ1-5,.,.,CASSIGSLSNQPQHF,TGTGCCAGTAGTATTGGTAGCCTTAGCAATCAGCCCCAGCATTTT
TRBV28,TRBJ1-1,TRBD1,.,CASSLPDRDTEAFF,TGTGCCAGCAGTTTACCTGACAGGGACACTGAAGCTTTCTTT
TRBV11-2,TRBJ1-2,.,.,CASSLEDRSHYGYTF,TGTGCCAGCAGCTTAGAAGACAGGTCGCACTATGGCTACACCTTC
TRBV6-5,TRBJ2-1,.,.,CASRGANEQFF,TGTGCCAGCAGGGGGGCCAATGAGCAGTTCTTC